The TCR beta chain under discussion was sequenced for a study of cytomegalovirus exposure and HLA in healthy donors. Study-level points and caveats: It was found in a later analysis that first-cohort TCR clusters tended to co-occur in the 90 to 150 validation repertoires.

Separation from the roughly 690-subject first cohort characterized the roughly 120-subject validation cohort, to which the donors belonged. Clones were sequenced by immunoSEQ multiplex PCR, and TCRdb holds only the in-frame ones, with some missing. The table has 210,000 or so clones, roughly 88% seen once. With respect to this clone: Its antigen is undetermined.

Trimming removed 0 bases at V and 3 bases at J, with 14 bases between. The CDR3 loop spans 16 amino acids. CDR1 and CDR2 from the germline V gene are SGDLS and YYNGEE. The chain carries TRBV9 and TRBJ2-3; perhaps TRBD1 as D (7 bases). The receptor was isolated from a woman under 30 in good health and CMV-seronegative. Material for sequencing was PBMCs. This chain's CDR3 is CASSVGGGGITDTQYF. In nucleotides, the CDR3 is TGTGCCAGCAGCGTAGGAGGAGGGGGCATTACAGATACGCAGTATTTT.